Sequencing of this TCR beta chain was carried out in a study of blood T cell repertoires in COVID-19. Study-wide context: Italy, Spain and the United States were the sources of the convalescent and acute COVID-19 samples. The cDNA or gDNA used as material had been derived from T cells, B-cell-depleted T cells, or PBMCs.

Seattle participants joined during active infection and were tracked over time. Original handling: By means of reference gene primer amplification, nucleated cell counts were estimated. Clones were read by immunoSEQ multiplex PCR, and TCRdb kept only the in-frame ones, dropping some. V and J calls and clone size are those listed in that table; D and trimming were worked out from the DNA. The data hold 310,000 or so clones, with roughly 89% observed a single time. This TCR was recovered from a man aged 25 to 45 with COVID-19, enrolled during active disease. Specimen: peripheral blood.

In DNA, the CDR3 is TGTGCCAGCTCACCCGACAGGGTTGAGCAGTACTTC. Its protein is CASSPDRVEQYF. The rearrangement uses TRBV18 and TRBJ2-7; 7 bases are a match to TRBD1. The V gene's germline CDR1 is KGHSH and CDR2 LQKENI. The ends lost 3 bases at V and 7 bases at J; junction bases unmatched: 3. The CDR3 has 12 amino acids.